This T cell receptor beta chain stems from a study of blood T cell repertoires in COVID-19. CDR3 length equals 14 residues. The germline gives CDR1 LNHDA, CDR2 SQIVND (reference sequence). With V trimmed by 7 bases and J by 1 base, 4 bases remained unmatched. Method: immunoSEQ multiplex PCR; TCRdb's copy keeps in-frame clones and lacks some. The table includes roughly 400,000 clones, more than 85% detected once. All exposed participants met a person with COVID-19 within 2 weeks before entering the study. The sample consisted of PBMCs or T cells enriched from blood (not recorded which). This clonotype was sampled from a woman between 40 and 50 years old who had been exposed to COVID-19. The rearrangement links TRBV19 to TRBJ1-1; 9 nucleotides agree with TRBD1. This CDR3 is CASIADRGNTEAFF. The CDR3, as DNA: TGTGCCAGTATCGCGGACAGGGGGAACACTGAAGCTTTCTTT.